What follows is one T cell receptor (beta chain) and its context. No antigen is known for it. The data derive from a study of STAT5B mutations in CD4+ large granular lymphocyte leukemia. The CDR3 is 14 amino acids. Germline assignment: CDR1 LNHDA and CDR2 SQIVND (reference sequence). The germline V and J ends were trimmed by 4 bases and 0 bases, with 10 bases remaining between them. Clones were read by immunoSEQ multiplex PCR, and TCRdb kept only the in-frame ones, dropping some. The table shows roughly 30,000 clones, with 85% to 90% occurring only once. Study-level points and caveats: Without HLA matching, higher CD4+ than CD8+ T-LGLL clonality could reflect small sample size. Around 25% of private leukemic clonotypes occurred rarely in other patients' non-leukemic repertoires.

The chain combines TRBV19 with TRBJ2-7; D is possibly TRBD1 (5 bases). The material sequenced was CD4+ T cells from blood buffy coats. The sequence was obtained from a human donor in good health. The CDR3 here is CASSTRASSYEQYF. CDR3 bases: TGTGCCAGTAGTACCAGGGCGAGCTCCTACGAGCAGTACTTC.